Detailed here is one T cell receptor beta chain. Antigen unknown. The record originates from a study of T-cell memory formation after mild COVID-19. A single record per CDR3 protein comes from TCRdb applying MiXCR to the 5' RACE reads. The repertoire consists of around 340,000 distinct CDR3 sequences, with approximately 13% occurring once and the leading ten covering approximately 22%. Trimming took 1 base from V and 8 from J; bases not matched to a gene: 4. CDR3 size: 13 residues. Germline V lookup: CDR1 SEHNR, CDR2 FQNEAQ (reference sequence). Study observations and caveats: Memory cells collected pre-infection included some clones that later responded, suggesting cross-reactive memory joined. Most CD4+ clones that shrank were in CM and EM, while CD8+ ones turned up in EMRA. From day 15 to 85, contracting clones were balanced between CD4 and CD8, whereas later expanders leaned toward CD4+.

The receptor comes from a man aged 18 to 30 who had mild COVID-19 (a few samples of this study predate the infection). Cell type and time point are not known. The specimen was PBMCs or a T cell subset sorted from them (not recorded which). The chain recombines TRBV7-9 with TRBJ1-1, with 7 bases matching TRBD1. CDR3 residues: CASSLGGGGEAFF. In DNA form, the CDR3 reads TGTGCCAGCAGCTTAGGAGGGGGCGGCGAAGCTTTCTTT.